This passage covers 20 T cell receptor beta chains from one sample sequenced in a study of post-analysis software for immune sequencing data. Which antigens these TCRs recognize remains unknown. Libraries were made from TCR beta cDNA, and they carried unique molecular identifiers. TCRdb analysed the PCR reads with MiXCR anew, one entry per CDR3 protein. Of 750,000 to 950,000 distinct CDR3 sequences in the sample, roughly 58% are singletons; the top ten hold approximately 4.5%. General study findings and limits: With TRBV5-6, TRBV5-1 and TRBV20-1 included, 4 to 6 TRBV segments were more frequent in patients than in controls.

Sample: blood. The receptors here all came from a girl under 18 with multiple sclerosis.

CDR3 nucleotides: TGCAGCGTTGTCTCTAAACTAGCGGGGGACTACGAGCAGTACTTC. As protein: CSVVSKLAGDYEQYF. The V call is TRBV29-1, the J call TRBJ2-7; 11 bases are a match to TRBD2. The CDR3 consists of 15 residues. V dropped 4 bases and J dropped 3; count of bases not matched to a gene: 8. Germline loops: CDR1 SQVTM, CDR2 ANQGSEA.

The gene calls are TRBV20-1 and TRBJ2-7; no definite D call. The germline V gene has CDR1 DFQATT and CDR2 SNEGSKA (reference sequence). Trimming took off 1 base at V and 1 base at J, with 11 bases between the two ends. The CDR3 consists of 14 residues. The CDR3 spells CSARGGPGSYEQYF. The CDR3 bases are TGCAGTGCTAGAGGAGGTCCAGGTTCCTACGAGCAGTACTTC.

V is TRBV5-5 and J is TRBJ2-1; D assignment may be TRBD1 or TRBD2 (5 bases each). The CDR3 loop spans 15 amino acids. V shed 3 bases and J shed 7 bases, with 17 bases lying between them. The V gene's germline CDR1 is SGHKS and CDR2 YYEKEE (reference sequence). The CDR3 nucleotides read TGTGCCAGCAGCTCCCAGTCAATTTGGGGGAATGAGCAGTTCTTC. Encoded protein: CASSSQSIWGNEQFF.

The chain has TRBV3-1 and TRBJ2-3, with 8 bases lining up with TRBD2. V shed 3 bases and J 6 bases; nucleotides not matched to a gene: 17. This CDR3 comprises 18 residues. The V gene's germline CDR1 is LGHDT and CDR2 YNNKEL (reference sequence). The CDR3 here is CASSQLTPRGRPTDTQYF. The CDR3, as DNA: TGTGCCAGCAGCCAGCTCACCCCCCGCGGGAGGCCCACCGATACGCAGTATTTT.

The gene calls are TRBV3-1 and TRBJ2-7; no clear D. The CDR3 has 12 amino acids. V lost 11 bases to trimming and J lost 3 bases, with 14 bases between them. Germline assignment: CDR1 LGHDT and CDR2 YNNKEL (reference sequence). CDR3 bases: TGTGCCTTTCAGGCCAGGAACTACGAGCAGTACTTC. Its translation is CAFQARNYEQYF.

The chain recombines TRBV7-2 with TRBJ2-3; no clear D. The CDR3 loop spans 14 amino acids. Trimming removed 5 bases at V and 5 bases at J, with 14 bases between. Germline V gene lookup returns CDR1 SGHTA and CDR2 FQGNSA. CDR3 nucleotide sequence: TGTGCCAGCAGCCGCCGCGTTTATGGAGATACGCAGTATTTT. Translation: CASSRRVYGDTQYF.

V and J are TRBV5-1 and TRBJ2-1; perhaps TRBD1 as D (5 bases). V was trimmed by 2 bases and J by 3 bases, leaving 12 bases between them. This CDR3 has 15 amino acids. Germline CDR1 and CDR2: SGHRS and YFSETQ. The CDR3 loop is CASSLDLQGYNEQFF. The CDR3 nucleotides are TGCGCCAGCAGCTTAGACCTTCAGGGCTACAATGAGCAGTTCTTC.

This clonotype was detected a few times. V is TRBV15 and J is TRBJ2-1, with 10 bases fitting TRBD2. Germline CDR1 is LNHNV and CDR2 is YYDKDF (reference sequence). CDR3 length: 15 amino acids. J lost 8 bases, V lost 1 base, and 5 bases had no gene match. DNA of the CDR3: TGTGCCACCAGCAGAGCGACTAGCGGGCGCGATGAGCAGTTCTTC. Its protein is CATSRATSGRDEQFF. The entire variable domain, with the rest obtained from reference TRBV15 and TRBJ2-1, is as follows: DAMVIQNPRYQVTQFGKPVTLSCSQTLNHNVMYWYQQKSSQAPKLLFHYYDKDFNNEADTPDNFQSRRPNTSFCFLDIRSPGLGDTAMYLCATSRATSGRDEQFFGPGTRLTVL.

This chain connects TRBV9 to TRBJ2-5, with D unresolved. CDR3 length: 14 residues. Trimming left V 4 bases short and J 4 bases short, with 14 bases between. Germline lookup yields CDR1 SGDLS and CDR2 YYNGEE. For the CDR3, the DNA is TGTGCCAGCAGCATAGGACCGATGGGAGAGACCCAGTACTTC. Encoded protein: CASSIGPMGETQYF.

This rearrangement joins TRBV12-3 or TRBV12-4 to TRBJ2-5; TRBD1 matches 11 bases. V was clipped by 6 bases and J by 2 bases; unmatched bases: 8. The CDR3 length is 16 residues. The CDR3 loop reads CASRPDRGRGQETQYF. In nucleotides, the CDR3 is TGTGCCAGCAGACCGGACAGGGGGCGAGGACAAGAGACCCAGTACTTC.

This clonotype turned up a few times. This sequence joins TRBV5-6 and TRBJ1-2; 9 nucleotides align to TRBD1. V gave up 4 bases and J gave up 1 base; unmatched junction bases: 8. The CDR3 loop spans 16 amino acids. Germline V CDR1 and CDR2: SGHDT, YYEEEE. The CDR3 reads CASSLGQGAINYGYTF. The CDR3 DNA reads TGTGCCAGCAGCCTGGGACAGGGCGCTATTAACTATGGCTACACCTTC.

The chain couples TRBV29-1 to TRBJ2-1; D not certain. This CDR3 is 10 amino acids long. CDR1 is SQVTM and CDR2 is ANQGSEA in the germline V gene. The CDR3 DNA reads TGCAGTTTTTTCCTCAATGAGCAGTTCTTC. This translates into CSFFLNEQFF.

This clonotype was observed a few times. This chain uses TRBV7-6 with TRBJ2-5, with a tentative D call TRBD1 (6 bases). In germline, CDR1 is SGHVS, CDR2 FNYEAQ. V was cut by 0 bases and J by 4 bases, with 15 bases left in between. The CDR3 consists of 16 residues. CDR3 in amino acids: CASSLATGPPRETQYF. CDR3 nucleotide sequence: TGTGCCAGCAGCTTAGCTACAGGGCCCCCTCGAGAGACCCAGTACTTC.

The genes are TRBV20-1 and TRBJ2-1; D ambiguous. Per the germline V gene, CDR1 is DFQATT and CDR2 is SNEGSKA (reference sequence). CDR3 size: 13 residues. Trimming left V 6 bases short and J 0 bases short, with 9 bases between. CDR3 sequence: CSAERSSYNEQFF. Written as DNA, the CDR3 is TGCAGTGCCGAGAGGAGCTCCTACAATGAGCAGTTCTTC.

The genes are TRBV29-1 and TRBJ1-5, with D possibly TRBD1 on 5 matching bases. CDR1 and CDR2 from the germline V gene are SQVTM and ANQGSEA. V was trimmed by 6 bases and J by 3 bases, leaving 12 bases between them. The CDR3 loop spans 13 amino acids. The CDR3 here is CSVAAGPNQPQHF. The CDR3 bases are TGCAGCGTGGCCGCGGGGCCCAATCAGCCCCAGCATTTT.

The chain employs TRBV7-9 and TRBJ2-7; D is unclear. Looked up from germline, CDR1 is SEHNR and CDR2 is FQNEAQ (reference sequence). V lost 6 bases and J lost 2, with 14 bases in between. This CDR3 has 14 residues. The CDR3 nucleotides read TGTGCCAGCAGTCCCCTGCAGATTGCCTACGAGCAGTACTTC. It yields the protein CASSPLQIAYEQYF.

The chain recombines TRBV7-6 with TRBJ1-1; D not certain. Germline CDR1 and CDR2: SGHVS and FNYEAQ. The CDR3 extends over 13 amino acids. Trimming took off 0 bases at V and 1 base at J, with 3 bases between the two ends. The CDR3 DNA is TGTGCCAGCAGCTTAGCAACGAACACTGAAGCTTTCTTT. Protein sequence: CASSLATNTEAFF. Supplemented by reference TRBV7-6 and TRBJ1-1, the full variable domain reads GAGVSQSPRYKVTKRGQDVALRCDPISGHVSLYWYRQALGQGPEFLTYFNYEAQQDKSGLPNDRFSAERPEGSISTLTIQRTEQRDSAMYRCASSLATNTEAFFGQGTRLTVV.

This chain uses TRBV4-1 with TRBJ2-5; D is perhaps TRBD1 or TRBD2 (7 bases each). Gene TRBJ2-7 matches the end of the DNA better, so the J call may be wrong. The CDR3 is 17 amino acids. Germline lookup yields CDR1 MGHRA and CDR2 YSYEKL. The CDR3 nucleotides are TGCGCCAGCAGCCCCCCCCATCGGGGGGACAGCCACCGCGAGCAGTACTTC. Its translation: CASSPPHRGDSHREQYF.

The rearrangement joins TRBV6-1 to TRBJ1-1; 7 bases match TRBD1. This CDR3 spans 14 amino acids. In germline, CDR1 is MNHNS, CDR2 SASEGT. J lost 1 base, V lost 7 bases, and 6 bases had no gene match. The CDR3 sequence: CASTATGQNTEAFF. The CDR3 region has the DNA TGTGCCAGCACCGCGACAGGGCAGAACACTGAAGCTTTCTTT.

The chain's CDR3 is CATSRVETQYF. The CDR3 DNA follows: TGTGCCACCAGCAGAGTCGAGACCCAGTACTTC. The chain has TRBV15 and TRBJ2-5; D is uncertain. The V gene's germline CDR1 is LNHNV and CDR2 YYDKDF (reference sequence). V was pared by 1 base and J by 5 bases, with 2 bases between. The CDR3 totals 11 residues. The entire variable domain, with the rest obtained from reference TRBV15 and TRBJ2-5, is as follows: DAMVIQNPRYQVTQFGKPVTLSCSQTLNHNVMYWYQQKSSQAPKLLFHYYDKDFNNEADTPDNFQSRRPNTSFCFLDIRSPGLGDTAMYLCATSRVETQYFGPGTRLLVL.